The 4 T cell receptor beta chains listed next were all sequenced from one sample in a study of T cell repertoires in cytomegalovirus infection. Each CDR3 protein is one row after TCRdb ran MiXCR on the reads. The table shows 85,000 to 130,000 distinct CDR3 sequences, with about 25% occurring only once. The sequencing input was CD8+ T cells from PBMCs. The receptors derive from a human donor in good health (CMV status not recorded). Some clones in this sample may be carry-over from other donors' samples.

This clonotype appeared many times. This sequence joins TRBV24-1 and TRBJ1-2, with 9 nucleotides matching TRBD1. The V gene end was trimmed by 7 bases and the J gene end by 2 bases; junction bases not matched to a gene: 1. The CDR3 is made up of 13 amino acids. Per germline, CDR1 KGHDR and CDR2 SFDVKD. Here the CDR3 DNA reads TGTGCCACCAGGGGGACAGGGAACTATGGCTACACCTTC. Residues: CATRGTGNYGYTF.

The sample holds many counts of this clonotype. J is TRBJ2-7 and V is TRBV29-1; D gene unclear. The CDR3 length is 13 residues. Germline V CDR1 and CDR2: SQVTM, ANQGSEA. V was pared by 0 bases and J by 3 bases, with 9 bases between. This chain's CDR3 is CSVEDEVNYEQYF. DNA of the CDR3: TGCAGCGTTGAAGATGAGGTGAACTACGAGCAGTACTTC.

The chain has TRBV2 and TRBJ2-2; 8 bases agree with TRBD1. Germline trimming cut 6 bases from V and 6 bases from J; bases unmatched to any gene: 9. The germline CDR1 and CDR2 sequences are SNHLY and FYNNEI. This CDR3 has 15 residues. The CDR3 spells CASSVGAGGAGELFF. CDR3 sequence (DNA): TGTGCCAGCAGCGTCGGAGCAGGGGGCGCCGGGGAGCTGTTTTTT.

This clonotype was counted a few times. This rearrangement joins TRBV6-1 to TRBJ2-3, with TRBD1 identical over 8 bases. V was clipped by 5 bases and J by 8 bases; unmatched bases: 6. The V gene's germline CDR1 is MNHNS and CDR2 SASEGT. The CDR3 contains 13 residues. In DNA form, the CDR3 reads TGTGCCAGCAGTCAGGGGACAGGCACTACGCAGTATTTT. Its protein product is CASSQGTGTTQYF.